Presented here are 7 T cell receptor beta chains from one specimen sequenced in a study of blood T cells in healthy people across ages. A second PCR, run for about 7 to 11 cycles, used a sample-barcoded 5' primer plus a J-beta primer mix. Via MiXCR, TCRdb re-called the 5' RACE reads, giving one row per CDR3 protein. The repertoire holds fewer than 2,000,000 distinct CDR3 sequences, with roughly 43% as singletons. Source material: blood. The receptors shown here come from a human donor in good health.

CDR3: CASQDRGRELFF. The DNA of the CDR3 is TGTGCCAGCCAAGACAGGGGAAGGGAGCTGTTTTTT. The chain combines TRBV6-2 or TRBV6-3 with TRBJ2-2; 8 nucleotides match TRBD1. With V trimmed by 8 bases and J by 9 bases, 5 bases remained unmatched. In germline, CDR1 is MNHEY, CDR2 SVGEGT. This CDR3 is built from 12 residues.

V and J are TRBV4-2 and TRBJ1-2; TRBD1 is a possible D gene (6 bases). V was trimmed by 4 bases and J by 2 bases, leaving 11 bases between them. Germline CDR1 reads LGHNA; CDR2 reads YNFKEQ. The CDR3 covers 14 residues. The CDR3 region has the DNA TGTGCCAGCAGCCGTAGGACAGACAACTATGGCTACACCTTC. Amino acids: CASSRRTDNYGYTF.

This chain connects TRBV12-3 or TRBV12-4 to TRBJ2-7; D gene uncertain. The V gene lost 1 base and the J gene lost 10 bases, with 14 bases spanning the gap. CDR3 size: 13 residues. CDR3 coding DNA: TGTGCCAGCAGTTTAGGAGGTGGGATTCACCAGTACTTC. Translated, it gives CASSLGGGIHQYF.

The DNA for the CDR3 is TGTGCCAGCAGTCTCGAGACAGGGAATGAAAAACTGTTTTTT. It encodes CASSLETGNEKLFF. The gene calls are TRBV2 and TRBJ1-4, with 7 positions matching TRBD1. The V segment lost 5 bases and the J segment 5 bases; nucleotides outside the gene matches: 5. CDR1 is SNHLY, CDR2 FYNNEI, per germline. The CDR3 sequence is 14 residues long.

This clonotype was observed a handful of times. The rearrangement uses TRBV20-1 and TRBJ1-5; TRBD1 matches 8 bases. Germline V gene lookup returns CDR1 DFQATT and CDR2 SNEGSKA (reference sequence). The CDR3 covers 14 residues. V lost 5 bases, J lost 3 bases, and 6 bases stayed unmatched. This CDR3 reads CSAPGGLANQPQHF. The DNA of the CDR3 is TGCAGTGCTCCAGGGGGCTTGGCCAATCAGCCCCAGCATTTT.

V usage is TRBV9 and J usage is TRBJ2-1; perhaps TRBD2 as D (5 bases). Germline lookup yields CDR1 SGDLS and CDR2 YYNGEE. Trimming took off 2 bases at V and 7 bases at J, with 19 bases between the two ends. CDR3 length equals 16 residues. The CDR3 region has the DNA TGTGCCAGCAGCGTGAGCGGCACAGATTGGCGAAATGAGCAGTTCTTC. Protein sequence: CASSVSGTDWRNEQFF.

CDR3 in DNA: TGTGCCAGCAGCTTAGTAATGGGAGGGTATGGCTACACCTTC. Its protein product is CASSLVMGGYGYTF. The chain employs TRBV11-2 and TRBJ1-2; D gene uncertain. The germline V gene encodes CDR1 SGHAT and CDR2 FQNNGV. The CDR3 loop spans 14 amino acids. Trimming removed 1 base at V and 5 bases at J, with 11 bases between.